This T cell receptor (beta chain) was captured in a study of T cells expressing NK-cell markers. TCRdb reprocessed the 5' RACE reads, keeping one entry per CDR3 protein, no DNA. The table lists over 100,000 distinct CDR3 sequences, with 18% in the top ten. CDR3 size: 15 residues. Looked up from germline, CDR1 is SEHNR and CDR2 is FQNEAQ (reference sequence). The specimen sequenced was blood T cells: a sorted CD56 or NKG2C T cell subset, CD4+ or CD8+ T cells, or bulk PBMC T cells (not recorded which). The receptor comes from a woman between 18 and 70 years old in good health. V and J are TRBV7-9 and TRBJ1-4. The CDR3 spells CASSSVIGPNEKLFF.